The clone carrying this T cell receptor beta chain was observed a handful of times. What it binds is unknown. The data were produced by immunoSEQ multiplex PCR, yet TCRdb's version contains in-frame clones alone and is incomplete. The table lists more than 140,000 clones, 91% of them singletons, with around 5.4% in the top ten. The CDR3 has 13 residues. The germline V gene has CDR1 SGHNT and CDR2 YENEEA. Trimming took 8 bases from V and 8 from J, leaving 16 bases between them. The data derive from a study of T cell responses to AZD1222 COVID-19 vaccine. Notes on the study in general: Close to half of spike-specific TCRs reportedly recognize unmutated variant regions. Of the AZD1222 recipients, only 5 to 7 were seropositive at baseline. Receipt of two AZD1222 doses was followed by a rise in Spike-specific TCR breadth and depth.

The clonotype was recovered from an adult in good health. The V call is TRBV11-3, the J call TRBJ2-1; D is perhaps TRBD1 or TRBD2 (5 bases each). The starting material was peripheral blood, obtained on day 0 of AZD1222 vaccination. CDR3 bases: TGTGCCAGCCGGGCAGGGAGTGGACATGAGCAGTTCTTC. This sequence encodes CASRAGSGHEQFF. Combining the CDR3 with reference TRBV11-3 and TRBJ2-1 gives the whole variable domain EAGVVQSPRYKIIEKKQPVAFWCNPISGHNTLYWYLQNLGQGPELLIRYENEEAVDDSQLPKDRFSAERLKGVDSTLKIQPAELGDSAVYLCASRAGSGHEQFFGPGTRLTVL.